The 2 T cell receptor beta chains below come from one sample, sequenced in a study of shared clonotypes between healthy human individuals (dated by TCRdb to 2019 to 2021). Library preparation was by the immunoSEQ multiplex PCR assay. This is the immuneACCESS table as TCRdb keeps it, with only in-frame sequences that have V and J called. A part of the clones is gone; compared with another copy, unresolved V genes explain less than half, and the rest is unexplained. This sample lists over a million clones; around 78% were detected once. The top ten hold roughly 0.55% of the sample. The sequenced sample was memory CD4+ T cells from PBMCs. What this sample's cell subset or site label stands for: CD45RA-negative fraction. The receptors derive from a man aged 18-30 years in good health. Some clones in this sample may be carry-over from other donors' samples.

The gene calls are TRBV7-9 and TRBJ1-1, with D unclear. The CDR3 has 13 residues. Germline V gene data show CDR1 as SEHNR and CDR2 as FQNEAQ (reference sequence). Between the trimmed V and J ends, which lost 5 bases and 5 bases, there was a span of 12 bases. Written as DNA, the CDR3 is TGTGCCAGCAGCAAAGAGGGTCAGACTGAAGCTTTCTTT. It is translated as CASSKEGQTEAFF. Full variable domain (rest looked up from reference TRBV7-9 and TRBJ1-1): DTGVSQNPRHKITKRGQNVTFRCDPISEHNRLYWYRQTLGQGPEFLTYFQNEAQLEKSRLLSDRFSAERPKGSFSTLEIQRTEQGDSAMYLCASSKEGQTEAFFGQGTRLTVV.

This clone was detected a few times. V is TRBV7-9 and J is TRBJ1-5; D remains ambiguous. V was cut by 2 bases and J by 2 bases, with 7 bases left in between. CDR3 length: 14 amino acids. The V gene's germline CDR1 is SEHNR and CDR2 FQNEAQ (reference sequence). This CDR3 reads CASSLSNGNQPQHF. The CDR3 region has the DNA TGTGCCAGCAGCTTAAGTAATGGCAATCAGCCCCAGCATTTT.